The 17 T cell receptor beta chains in this list originate from one sample, sequenced in a study of Graves' ophthalmopathy and Graves' hyperthyroidism. The study amplified TCR beta CDR3 regions using RNA transcripts. An initial RT-PCR round employing HTBI primers preceded a second-round multiplex PCR. TCRdb ran MiXCR on the multiplex PCR reads and lists one entry per CDR3 protein. The data contain 170,000 or so distinct CDR3 sequences, 30% to 45% of them singletons. Sequenced input: peripheral blood. All receptors come from a woman aged 40 to 50 with Graves' ophthalmopathy.

The rearrangement uses TRBV30 and TRBJ1-1, with 7 bases lining up with TRBD1. The CDR3 is 13 residues long. V trimming: 0 bases; J trimming: 5 bases; junction bases outside the gene matches: 3. The germline CDR1 and CDR2 sequences are GTSNPN and SVGIG (reference sequence). The DNA for the CDR3 is TGTGCCTGGAGTGTGGCAGGGGGAACTGAAGCTTTCTTT. Translation gives CAWSVAGGTEAFF.

This clonotype was observed a handful of times. This rearrangement joins TRBV7-2 to TRBJ1-1; 9 positions agree with TRBD1. Germline assignment: CDR1 SGHTA and CDR2 FQGNSA. The CDR3 sequence is 14 residues long. After removal of 2 bases from V and 11 bases from J, the junction contained 9 bases not matched to a gene. CDR3 nucleotides: TGTGCCAGCAGCTTAAGGGGACAGGGATTCGGCGCTTTCTTT. It is translated as CASSLRGQGFGAFF.

In this sample, this clonotype turned up many times. This chain connects TRBV2 to TRBJ1-2; 8 bases map to TRBD1. Unmatched junction bases numbered 12, after V lost 3 bases and J lost 3 bases. The CDR3 is 17 residues long. Germline V gene sequence: CDR1 SNHLY, CDR2 FYNNEI. As DNA, the CDR3 is TGTGCCAGCAGTGAGTGGGACAGGAGACTGGGTGACTATGGCTACACCTTC. Protein: CASSEWDRRLGDYGYTF.

The chain has TRBV20-1 and TRBJ1-1, with D maybe TRBD1 (5 bases). CDR1 DFQATT and CDR2 SNEGSKA come from the germline V gene (reference sequence). Trimming shortened V by 5 bases and J by 3 bases, and 10 bases separated the two germline ends. This CDR3 comprises 12 residues. The CDR3 region has the DNA TGCAGTGCTGGGGGGTTGGACACTGAAGCTTTCTTT. This codes for CSAGGLDTEAFF.

This clonotype was counted many times. A much larger clone lies one base from this, so it may be a read error. The gene calls are TRBV12-3 or TRBV12-4 and TRBJ2-5, with D possibly matching TRBD2 (5 bases). This CDR3 has 14 residues. CDR3 sequence: CAGSFSGKEETQYF. In DNA, the CDR3 is TGTGCCGGCAGTTTTTCCGGGAAAGAAGAGACCCAGTACTTC.

This clonotype was seen many times. In DNA, the CDR3 is TGTGCCAGCACTACCGGAAATCAGCCCCAGCATTTT. This sequence encodes CASTTGNQPQHF. This rearrangement joins TRBV12-3 or TRBV12-4 to TRBJ1-5; no reliable D call. The CDR3 is 12 residues long. Trimming stripped 7 bases from V and 4 bases from J, with 8 bases between.

This clonotype was recorded at least ten times. The rearrangement joins TRBV2 to TRBJ2-7; 10 nucleotides line up with TRBD1. The CDR3 runs 13 residues. Germline V gene lookup returns CDR1 SNHLY and CDR2 FYNNEI. The V segment lost 6 bases and the J segment 4 bases; nucleotides outside the gene matches: 3. CDR3 DNA: TGTGCCAGCAGGGGGACAGGGGAGTACGAGCAGTACTTC. It codes for CASRGTGEYEQYF.

The rearrangement uses TRBV7-9 and TRBJ1-2, with D uncertain. The CDR3 loop spans 12 amino acids. V was shortened by 5 bases and J by 4 bases, with 8 bases between the two germline ends. The V gene's germline CDR1 is SEHNR and CDR2 FQNEAQ (reference sequence). The CDR3 sequence is CASSRATYGYTF. The CDR3 bases are TGTGCCAGCAGCAGGGCGACCTATGGCTACACCTTC.

This clonotype occurred many times. V gene TRBV30 combines with J gene TRBJ2-2, with D perhaps TRBD1 or TRBD2 (5 bases each). Germline-derived CDR1 and CDR2 are GTSNPN and SVGIG (reference sequence). There are 15 residues in the CDR3. V dropped 3 bases and J dropped 1 base, with 12 bases sitting between them. For the CDR3, the DNA is TGTGCCTGGAGAACGAGGGGCGGGAACACCGGGGAGCTGTTTTTT. As protein: CAWRTRGGNTGELFF.

This clonotype was found a few times. CDR3 DNA sequence: TGTGCCAGCAGCTCGGGGGACGGGGGCGTGAGTGGCTACACCTTC. As protein: CASSSGDGGVSGYTF. The chain employs TRBV7-2 and TRBJ1-2, with D tentatively TRBD1 (6 bases). Germline CDR1 is SGHTA and CDR2 is FQGNSA. The CDR3 totals 15 residues. Trimming removed 4 bases at V and 7 bases at J, with 19 bases between.

The chain employs TRBV28 and TRBJ2-7, with a tentative D call TRBD1 (6 bases). The germline gives CDR1 MDHEN, CDR2 SYDVKM. Trimming removed 7 bases at V and 2 bases at J, with 15 bases between. The CDR3 is 14 residues long. CDR3 nucleotides: TGTGCCAGCATTGCCGGGACAAGGACCTACGAGCAGTACTTC. As protein: CASIAGTRTYEQYF.

This clonotype has a handful of counts. The chain joins TRBV27 to TRBJ1-1; no clear D. Germline assignment: CDR1 MNHEY and CDR2 SMNVEV (reference sequence). The CDR3 has 15 amino acids. The V and J ends lost 5 bases and 3 bases respectively, with 16 bases between them. The CDR3 protein is CASSAQGYFDTEAFF. The CDR3 nucleotides read TGTGCCAGCAGTGCGCAAGGGTATTTTGACACTGAAGCTTTCTTT.

About this clonotype itself: A read error may produce the germline difference seen at one junction end. This chain connects TRBV6-1 to TRBJ2-5; 7 positions match TRBD2. Germline CDR1 MNHNS, CDR2 SASEGT. This CDR3 spans 13 amino acids. CDR3: CAISAGLIETQYF. Here the CDR3 DNA reads TGTGCCATCAGTGCGGGACTAATAGAGACCCAGTACTTC.

The V and J genes are TRBV28 and TRBJ2-3, with D uncertain. The CDR3 contains 14 residues. V was cut by 2 bases and J by 5 bases, with 11 bases left in between. CDR1 is MDHEN and CDR2 is SYDVKM in the germline V gene. In nucleotides, the CDR3 is TGTGCCAGCAGTTTAGGCAGAGAAGTAGATACGCAGTATTTT. This sequence encodes CASSLGREVDTQYF.

The chain employs TRBV6-5 and TRBJ1-5; D is uncertain. Trimming left V 0 bases short and J 2 bases short, with 11 bases between. This CDR3 region has 16 residues. Germline loops: CDR1 MNHEY, CDR2 SVGAGI. The CDR3 region is CASSYSKGSGNQPQHF. The DNA of the CDR3 is TGTGCCAGCAGTTACTCGAAGGGAAGTGGCAATCAGCCCCAGCATTTT.

This clonotype came up once. V and J are TRBV6-1 and TRBJ2-2, with D tentatively TRBD2 (6 bases). This CDR3 is 14 amino acids long. V lost 11 bases and J 4 bases, leaving 17 bases between the germline ends. From germline, CDR1 is MNHNS and CDR2 SASEGT. The CDR3 coding sequence is TGTGCCTCACGGCGGGGCAGACTCACCGGGGAGCTGTTTTTT. Translated, it gives CASRRGRLTGELFF.

The J gene is TRBJ1-1, the V gene TRBV28; D unclear. The CDR3 is made up of 14 amino acids. The V and J ends lost 2 bases and 3 bases respectively, with 10 bases between them. Germline loops: CDR1 MDHEN, CDR2 SYDVKM. Here the CDR3 reads CASSLHFADTEAFF. CDR3 nucleotides: TGTGCCAGCAGTTTACATTTTGCGGACACTGAAGCTTTCTTT.